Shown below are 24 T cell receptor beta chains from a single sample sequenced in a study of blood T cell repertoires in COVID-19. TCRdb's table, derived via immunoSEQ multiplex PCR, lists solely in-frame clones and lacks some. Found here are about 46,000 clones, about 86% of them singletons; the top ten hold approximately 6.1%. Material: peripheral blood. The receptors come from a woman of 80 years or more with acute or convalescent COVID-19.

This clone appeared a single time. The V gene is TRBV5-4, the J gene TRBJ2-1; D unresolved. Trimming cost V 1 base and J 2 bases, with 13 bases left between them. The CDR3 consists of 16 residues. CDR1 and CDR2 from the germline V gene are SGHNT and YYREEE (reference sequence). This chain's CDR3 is CASSLTQLSTYNEQFF. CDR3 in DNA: TGTGCCAGCAGCTTGACACAGCTAAGTACCTACAATGAGCAGTTCTTC.

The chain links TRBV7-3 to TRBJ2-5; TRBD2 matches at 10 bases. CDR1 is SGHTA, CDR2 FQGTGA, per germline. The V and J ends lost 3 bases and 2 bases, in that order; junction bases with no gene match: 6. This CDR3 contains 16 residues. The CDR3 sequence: CASSLGASGGQETQYF. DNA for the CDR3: TGTGCCAGCAGCTTGGGGGCTAGCGGGGGACAAGAGACCCAGTACTTC.

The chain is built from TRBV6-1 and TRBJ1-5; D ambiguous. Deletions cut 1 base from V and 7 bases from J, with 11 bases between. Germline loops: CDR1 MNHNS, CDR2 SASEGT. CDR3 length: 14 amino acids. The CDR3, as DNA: TGTGCCAGCAGTGAAGAGAGGGATCTCCAGCCCCAGCATTTT. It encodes CASSEERDLQPQHF.

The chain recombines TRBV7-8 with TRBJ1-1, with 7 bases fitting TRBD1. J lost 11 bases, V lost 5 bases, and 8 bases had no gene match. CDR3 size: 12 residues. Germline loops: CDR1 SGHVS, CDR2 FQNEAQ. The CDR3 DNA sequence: TGTGCCAGCAGCCCCCGGAAGGGGGCGGCTTTCTTT. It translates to CASSPRKGAAFF.

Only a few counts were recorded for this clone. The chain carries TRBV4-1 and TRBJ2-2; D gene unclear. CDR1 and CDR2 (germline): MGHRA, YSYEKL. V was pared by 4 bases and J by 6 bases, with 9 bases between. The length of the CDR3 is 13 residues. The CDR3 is CASSLVEAGELFF. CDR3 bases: TGCGCCAGCAGCCTCGTTGAGGCCGGGGAGCTGTTTTTT.

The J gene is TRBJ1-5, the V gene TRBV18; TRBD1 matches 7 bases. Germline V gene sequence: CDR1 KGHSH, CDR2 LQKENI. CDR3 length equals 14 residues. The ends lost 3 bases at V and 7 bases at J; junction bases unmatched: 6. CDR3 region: CASSPTGIRQPQHF. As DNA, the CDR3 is TGTGCCAGCTCACCGACAGGGATCAGGCAGCCCCAGCATTTT. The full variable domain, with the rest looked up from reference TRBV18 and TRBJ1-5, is NAGVMQNPRHLVRRRGQEARLRCSPMKGHSHVYWYRQLPEEGLKFMVYLQKENIIDESGMPKERFSAEFPKEGPSILRIQQVVRGDSAAYFCASSPTGIRQPQHFGDGTRLSIL.

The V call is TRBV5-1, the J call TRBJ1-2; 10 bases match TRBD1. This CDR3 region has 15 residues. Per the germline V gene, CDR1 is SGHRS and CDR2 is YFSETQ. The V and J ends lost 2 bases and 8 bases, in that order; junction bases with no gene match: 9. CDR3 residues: CASSLQMTGGEGYTF. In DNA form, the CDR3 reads TGCGCCAGCAGCTTACAGATGACAGGGGGCGAGGGCTACACCTTC.

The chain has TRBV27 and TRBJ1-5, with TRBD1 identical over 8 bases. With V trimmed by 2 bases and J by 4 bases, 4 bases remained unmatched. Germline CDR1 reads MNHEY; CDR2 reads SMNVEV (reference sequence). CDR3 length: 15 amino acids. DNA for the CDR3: TGTGCCAGCAGTTTAAACAGGGGGGTGAATCAGCCCCAGCATTTT. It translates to CASSLNRGVNQPQHF.

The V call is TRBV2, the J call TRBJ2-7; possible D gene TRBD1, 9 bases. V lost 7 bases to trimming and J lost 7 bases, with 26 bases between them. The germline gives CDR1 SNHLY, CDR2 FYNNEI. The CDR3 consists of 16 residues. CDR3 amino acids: CASTFRGGQGVGEQYF. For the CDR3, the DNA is TGTGCCAGCACCTTCCGGGGGGGACAGGGAGTGGGAGAGCAGTACTTC.

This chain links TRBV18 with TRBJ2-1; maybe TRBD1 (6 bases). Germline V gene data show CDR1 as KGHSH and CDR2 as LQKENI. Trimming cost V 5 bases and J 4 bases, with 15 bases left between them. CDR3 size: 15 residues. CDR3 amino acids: CASSYSGAGYNEQFF. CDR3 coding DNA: TGTGCCAGCTCATATTCAGGGGCGGGTTACAATGAGCAGTTCTTC.

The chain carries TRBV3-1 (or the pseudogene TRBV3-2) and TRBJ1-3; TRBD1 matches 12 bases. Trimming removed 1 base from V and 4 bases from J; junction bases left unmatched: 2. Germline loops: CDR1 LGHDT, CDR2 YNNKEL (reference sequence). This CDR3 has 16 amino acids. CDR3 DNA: TGTGCCAGCAGCCAAGGGGACAGGGGGCCCGGAAACACCATATATTTT. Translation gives CASSQGDRGPGNTIYF.

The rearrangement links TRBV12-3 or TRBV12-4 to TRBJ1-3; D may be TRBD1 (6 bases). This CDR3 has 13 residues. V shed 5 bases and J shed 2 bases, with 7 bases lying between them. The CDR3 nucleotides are TGTGCCAGCAGTACAGGGACTGGAAACACCATATATTTT. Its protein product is CASSTGTGNTIYF.

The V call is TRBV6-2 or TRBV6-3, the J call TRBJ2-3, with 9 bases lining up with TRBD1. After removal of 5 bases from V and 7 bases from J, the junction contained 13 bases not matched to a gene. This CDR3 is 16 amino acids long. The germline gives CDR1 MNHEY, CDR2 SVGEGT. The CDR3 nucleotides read TGTGCCAGCAGTCCCATGGCCGGGACAGGGAAAAATACGCAGTATTTT. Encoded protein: CASSPMAGTGKNTQYF.

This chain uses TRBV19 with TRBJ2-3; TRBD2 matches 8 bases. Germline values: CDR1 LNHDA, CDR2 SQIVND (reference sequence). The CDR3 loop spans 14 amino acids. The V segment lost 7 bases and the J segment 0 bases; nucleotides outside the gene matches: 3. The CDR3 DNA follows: TGTGCCAGTACCCAGCGGGGGAGCACAGATACGCAGTATTTT. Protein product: CASTQRGSTDTQYF.

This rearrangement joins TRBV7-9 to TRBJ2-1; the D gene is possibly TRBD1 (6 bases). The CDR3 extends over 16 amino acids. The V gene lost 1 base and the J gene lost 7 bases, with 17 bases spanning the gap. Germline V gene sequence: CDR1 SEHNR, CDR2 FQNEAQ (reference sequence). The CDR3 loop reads CASSLETVGANNEQFF. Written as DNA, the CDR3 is TGTGCCAGCAGCTTAGAGACAGTGGGGGCGAATAATGAGCAGTTCTTC.

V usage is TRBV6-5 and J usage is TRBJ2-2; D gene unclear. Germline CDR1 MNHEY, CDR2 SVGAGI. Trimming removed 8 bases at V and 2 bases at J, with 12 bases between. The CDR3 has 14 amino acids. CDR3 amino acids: CASGILRNTGELFF. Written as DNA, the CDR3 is TGTGCCAGCGGAATACTAAGAAACACCGGGGAGCTGTTTTTT.

CDR3 in DNA: TGTGCCAGCAGTTACGCCAGGGGGCTTTCACCCCTCCACTTT. Its translation is CASSYARGLSPLHF. The V call is TRBV6-2 or TRBV6-3, the J call TRBJ1-6, with 8 bases matching TRBD1. From germline, CDR1 is MNHEY and CDR2 SVGEGT. V lost 2 bases to trimming and J lost 9 bases; unmatched junction nucleotides: 3. This CDR3 comprises 14 residues.

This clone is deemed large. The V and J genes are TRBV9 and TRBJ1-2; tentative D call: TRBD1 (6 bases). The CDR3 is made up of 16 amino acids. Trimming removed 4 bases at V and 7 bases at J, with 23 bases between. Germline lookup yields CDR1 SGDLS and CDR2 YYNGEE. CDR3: CASSPPVQGPRGGYTF. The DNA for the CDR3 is TGTGCCAGCAGCCCCCCCGTACAGGGCCCTAGGGGTGGCTACACCTTC.

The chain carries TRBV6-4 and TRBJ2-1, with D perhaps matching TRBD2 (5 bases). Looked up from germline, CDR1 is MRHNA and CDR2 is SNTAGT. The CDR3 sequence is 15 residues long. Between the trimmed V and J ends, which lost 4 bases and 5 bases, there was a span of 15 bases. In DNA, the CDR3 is TGTGCCAGCAGTGCCACGAGGGCTCCTAACAATGAGCAGTTCTTC. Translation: CASSATRAPNNEQFF.

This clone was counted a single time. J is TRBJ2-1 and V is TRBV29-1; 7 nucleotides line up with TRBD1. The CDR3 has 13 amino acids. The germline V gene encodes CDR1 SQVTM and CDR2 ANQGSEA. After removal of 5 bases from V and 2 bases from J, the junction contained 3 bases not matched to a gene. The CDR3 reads CSVPGQTYNEQFF. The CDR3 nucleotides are TGCAGCGTTCCGGGACAGACCTACAATGAGCAGTTCTTC.

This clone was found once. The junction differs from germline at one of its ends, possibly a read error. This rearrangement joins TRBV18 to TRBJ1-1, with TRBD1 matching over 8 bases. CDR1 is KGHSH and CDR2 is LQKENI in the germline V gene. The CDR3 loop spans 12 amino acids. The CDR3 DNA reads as TGTGCCAGCTCACCATCTGGACAGGGCGTTCTCTTT. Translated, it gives CASSPSGQGVLF.

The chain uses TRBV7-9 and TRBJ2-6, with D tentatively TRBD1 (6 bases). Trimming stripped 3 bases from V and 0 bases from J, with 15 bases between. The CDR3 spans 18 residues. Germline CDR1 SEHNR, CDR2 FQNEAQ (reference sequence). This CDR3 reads CASSFEQGIVSGANVLTF. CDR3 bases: TGTGCCAGCAGCTTTGAACAGGGTATCGTCTCTGGGGCCAACGTCCTGACTTTC.

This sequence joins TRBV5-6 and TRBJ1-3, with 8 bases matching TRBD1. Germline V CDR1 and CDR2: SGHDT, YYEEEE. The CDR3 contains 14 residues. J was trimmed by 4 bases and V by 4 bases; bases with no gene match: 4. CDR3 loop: CASSPQGAGNTIYF. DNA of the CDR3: TGTGCCAGCAGCCCTCAGGGGGCGGGAAACACCATATATTTT.

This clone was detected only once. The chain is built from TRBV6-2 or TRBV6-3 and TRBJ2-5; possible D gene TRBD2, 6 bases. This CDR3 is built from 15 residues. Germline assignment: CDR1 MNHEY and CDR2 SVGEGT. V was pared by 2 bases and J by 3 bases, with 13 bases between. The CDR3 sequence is CASSYVTRRKETQYF. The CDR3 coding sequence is TGTGCCAGCAGTTACGTGACTAGACGAAAAGAGACCCAGTACTTC.